This T cell receptor beta chain was profiled in a study of tumor-infiltrating lymphocytes in primary liver carcinoma. At the level of the study: Sample yields of productive TCRbeta reads, ranging from roughly 3.65 to 7.5 million, were similar across tissue types. Whole-study findings and limits: The use of bulk unsorted samples meant that CD4+ and CD8+ repertoires were not compared. Tumor-blood pairs (like tumor-adjacent pairs) overlapped less than tumor region pairs did. Tumor specimens were characterized by a significantly higher top-250-clone fraction than blood (p = 0.039).

This CDR3 is 14 amino acids long. Germline values: CDR1 MNHEY, CDR2 SVGAGI. Researchers generated TCR beta cDNA from 500 to 600 ng of total RNA, relying on a constant-region primer. Libraries of TCR beta came from three nested multiplex PCR rounds with slightly modified ARM-PCR. Running 10 cycles apiece, the first two PCR rounds relied on TRBV1-TRBV30 forward primers together with a C-beta reverse primer. TCRdb passed the multiplex PCR reads through MiXCR, listing each CDR3 protein once. The repertoire includes fewer than 250,000 distinct CDR3 sequences, almost 65% of them detected once, and around 7.1% sits in the top ten. Notes on this clonotype: No antigen is known for it. Its ends do not fully match the called genes, so a read error is possible.

Unsorted whole blood supplied the RNA, and germline DNA was extracted too. V gene TRBV6-5 combines with J gene TRBJ2-2, with 12 positions matching TRBD2. Specimen: peripheral blood. The clonotype comes from a woman in her sixties with primary liver carcinoma and hepatitis B virus infection. The DNA for the CDR3 is TGTGCCACACGGACTAGCGGGAACACCGGGCAGCTGTTTTTT. This encodes CATRTSGNTGQLFF.